This record concerns one TCR beta chain sequence. Its antigen remains unknown. The CDR3 has 17 residues. With 0 bases clipped from V and 4 bases from J, the junction kept 15 bases outside the gene matches. Germline V gene data show CDR1 as DFQATT and CDR2 as SNEGSKA (reference sequence). The data stem from a study of CD8 T cells in ankylosing spondylitis. Study conclusions and caveats: Typical of ankylosing spondylitis blood, it appeared, was a TCR beta motif of several highly homologous variants. Significant enrichment of disease-linked clones was reportedly seen in matched ankylosing spondylitis synovial fluid. As for the disease-linked clones, they showed a CD8+ phenotype and occurred at relatively low frequencies in peripheral blood.

TCRdb reprocessed the 5' RACE reads via MiXCR and lists one record per CDR3 protein. The data contain around 770,000 distinct CDR3 sequences, about 10% of them singletons. The J gene is TRBJ2-7, the V gene TRBV20-1; 7 bases map to TRBD2. What was sequenced was blood, either unsorted or a sorted T cell fraction (not recorded which). This receptor was obtained from a male donor with ankylosing spondylitis. CDR3 protein: CSARDAPGRTGKYEQYF. DNA of the CDR3: TGCAGTGCTAGAGATGCTCCCGGGAGGACTGGCAAATACGAGCAGTACTTC.